This record covers a single TCR beta chain. Measured with immunoSEQ multiplex PCR; TCRdb has only the in-frame clones, and not every one. This sample has about 2.3 million clones; just under 95% occur once, and the top ten carry around 0.38%. The data belong to a study of shared clonotypes between healthy human individuals. The V gene's germline CDR1 is MDHEN and CDR2 SYDVKM. With 5 bases removed from V and 9 bases from J, the gap between germline ends came to 20 bases. The CDR3 has 15 amino acids. The chain is built from TRBV28 and TRBJ1-5, with D possibly TRBD1 on 5 matching bases. Input material: naive CD4+ T cells from PBMCs. The subset is: CD45RA+ positively selected. The clonotype comes from a man between 18 and 29 years old in good health. Some clones in this sample may be carry-over from other donors' samples. The CDR3 nucleotides are TGTGCCAGCAGTCCCGCTTCTGCGGGGGAGGGGCCCCAGCATTTT. As protein: CASSPASAGEGPQHF.